The 5 T cell receptor beta chains given below trace back to one sample, sequenced in a study of cytomegalovirus exposure and HLA in healthy donors (TCRdb year 2017). Libraries were made using the immunoSEQ multiplex PCR assay. A mixture of 60 forward primers for TCR Vbeta segments and 13 reverse primers for TCR Jbeta segments was used in the multiplex PCR. The clones in this table, taken by TCRdb from immuneACCESS, are in-frame only. Not every clone is retained; where verified, under half of the shortfall comes from an unresolved V gene, and the cause of the rest is unknown. The sample table records 100,000 to 120,000 clones; around 78% of these occur just once. The biggest ten clones account for roughly 5.7% of the sample. Material: PBMCs. The receptor set was obtained from a male donor in good health and CMV-seronegative.

The chain joins TRBV19 to TRBJ1-5; tentative D call: TRBD1 (6 bases). The CDR3 runs to 16 residues. Trimming stripped 7 bases from V and 2 bases from J, with 18 bases between. Per germline, CDR1 LNHDA and CDR2 SQIVND (reference sequence). In DNA, the CDR3 is TGTGCCAGTACTGACCGGGGGGGCAGCGGCAATCAGCCCCAGCATTTT. Protein product: CASTDRGGSGNQPQHF.

The chain recombines TRBV2 with TRBJ2-2; the match to TRBD2 covers 7 bases. This CDR3 spans 14 amino acids. The junction had 2 bases not matched to a gene; V was cut back by 6 bases and J by 1 base. Germline-derived CDR1 and CDR2 are SNHLY and FYNNEI. This CDR3 reads CASRERENTGELFF. CDR3 bases: TGTGCCAGCAGGGAGCGGGAGAACACCGGGGAGCTGTTTTTT.

CDR3: CAISLAGAQYNEQFF. The CDR3 coding sequence is TGTGCCATCAGTCTAGCGGGAGCTCAGTACAATGAGCAGTTCTTC. The chain is built from TRBV10-3 and TRBJ2-1; 10 bases map to TRBD2. Germline lookup yields CDR1 ENHRY and CDR2 SYGVKD. With 5 bases clipped from V and 4 bases from J, the junction kept 5 bases outside the gene matches. This CDR3 comprises 15 residues.

This sequence joins TRBV6-5 and TRBJ1-4, with D perhaps TRBD1 (5 bases). Per the germline V gene, CDR1 is MNHEY and CDR2 is SVGAGI. This CDR3 contains 13 residues. Trimming took off 7 bases at V and 7 bases at J, with 13 bases between the two ends. In DNA form, the CDR3 reads TGTGCCAGCACCCAAAATACAGGTGAAAAACTGTTTTTT. Its translation is CASTQNTGEKLFF.

Only a few counts were recorded for this clone. This chain links TRBV6-5 with TRBJ2-2; D remains unclear. Germline CDR1 and CDR2: MNHEY and SVGAGI. Trimming took 0 bases from V and 4 from J, leaving 12 bases between them. The CDR3 extends over 16 amino acids. The CDR3 spells CASSYSFYSFTGELFF. The CDR3 DNA reads TGTGCCAGCAGTTACTCCTTTTACAGCTTCACCGGGGAGCTGTTTTTT.